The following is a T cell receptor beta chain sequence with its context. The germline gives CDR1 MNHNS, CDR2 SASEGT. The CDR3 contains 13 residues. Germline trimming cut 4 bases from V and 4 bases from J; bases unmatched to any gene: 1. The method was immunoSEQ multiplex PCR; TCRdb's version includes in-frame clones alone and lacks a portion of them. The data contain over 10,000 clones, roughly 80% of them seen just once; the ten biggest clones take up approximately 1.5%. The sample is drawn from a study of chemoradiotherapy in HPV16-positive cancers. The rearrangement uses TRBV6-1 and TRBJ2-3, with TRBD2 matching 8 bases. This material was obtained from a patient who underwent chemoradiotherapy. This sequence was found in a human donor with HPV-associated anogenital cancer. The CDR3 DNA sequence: TGTGCCAGCAGTGGGACTAGCCCAGATACGCAGTATTTT. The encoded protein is CASSGTSPDTQYF.